This entry describes one T cell receptor beta chain. Its antigen is not identified. The data were obtained in a study of shared clonotypes between healthy human individuals. Study context: Per donor, CD8 memory used one plate, CD8 naive used two, CD4 memory used three and CD4 naive used three.

Positive CCR7 selection of CD45RO-negative cells yielded the naive CD8 cells, and terminally differentiated effector memory CD45RA+ cells were excluded. This CDR3 contains 15 residues. The germline V gene has CDR1 PRHDT and CDR2 FYEKMQ (reference sequence). Germline trimming cut 4 bases from V and 4 bases from J; bases unmatched to any gene: 7. A 200 ng quantity of DNA, 30,000 to 35,000 T cell genomes, went into the sorted-subset replicate PCRs. Method: immunoSEQ multiplex PCR; TCRdb's copy keeps in-frame clones and lacks some. The table records more than 2 million clones, about 94% of them present only once. Study-wide results and caveats: Represented genetic and exposure-history diversity was restricted by having few donors. Memory subsets generally showed lower estimated richness than naive subsets.

The genes are TRBV13 and TRBJ2-5; 9 positions match TRBD2. The receptor's source is a young man in good health. Sample: naive CD8+ T cells sorted from blood. The CDR3 nucleotides read TGTGCCAGCAGCTCCTCTGGAGCGGGGGGAGAGACCCAGTACTTC. Its translation is CASSSSGAGGETQYF.